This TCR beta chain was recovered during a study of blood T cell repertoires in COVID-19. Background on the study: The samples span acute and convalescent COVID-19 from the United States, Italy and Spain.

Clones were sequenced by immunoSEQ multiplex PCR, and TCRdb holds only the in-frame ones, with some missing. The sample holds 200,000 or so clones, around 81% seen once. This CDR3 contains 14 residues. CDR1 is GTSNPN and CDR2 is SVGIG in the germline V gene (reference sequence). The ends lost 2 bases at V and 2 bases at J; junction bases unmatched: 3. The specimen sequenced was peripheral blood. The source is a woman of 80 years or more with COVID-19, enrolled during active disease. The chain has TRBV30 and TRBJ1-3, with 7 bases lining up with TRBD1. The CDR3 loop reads CAWSRGLPGNTIYF. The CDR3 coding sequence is TGTGCCTGGAGTAGGGGGCTCCCTGGAAACACCATATATTTT.